These 28 T cell receptor beta chains were sequenced from one sample in a study of blood T cell repertoires in COVID-19 (TCRdb year 2020). The library relied on the immunoSEQ multiplex PCR assay. What TCRdb holds here is the immuneACCESS table cut down to in-frame rearrangements. Part of the clones is not present; checked against another copy, under half of the missing clones reflect an unresolved V gene, and the others are unexplained. The sample contains around 200,000 clones, approximately 84% of them found a single time. The biggest ten clones account for roughly 7.1% of the sample. Sample: peripheral blood. The receptor source for this set is a human donor in a cohort sampled during active COVID-19.

The chain employs TRBV11-2 and TRBJ2-7; 9 bases are shared with TRBD2. The CDR3 is 14 residues long. Trimming took 6 bases from V and 3 from J; bases not matched to a gene: 6. Germline V gene sequence: CDR1 SGHAT, CDR2 FQNNGV. This chain's CDR3 is CASSYPAGGYEQYF. CDR3 DNA: TGTGCCAGCAGTTACCCAGCGGGGGGCTACGAGCAGTACTTC.

The gene calls are TRBV27 and TRBJ1-3; 7 positions agree with TRBD1. Germline-derived CDR1 and CDR2 are MNHEY and SMNVEV (reference sequence). The CDR3 totals 14 residues. V trimming: 6 bases; J trimming: 4 bases; junction bases outside the gene matches: 6. The DNA of the CDR3 is TGTGCCAGCAGAACCACAGGGGACGGAAACACCATATATTTT. Protein: CASRTTGDGNTIYF.

This chain links TRBV3-1 (or the pseudogene TRBV3-2) with TRBJ1-2; D is possibly TRBD1 (5 bases). This CDR3 has 12 residues. Trimming shortened V by 4 bases and J by 7 bases, and 10 bases separated the two germline ends. CDR1 is LGHDT and CDR2 is YNNKEL in the germline V gene (reference sequence). CDR3 DNA sequence: TGTGCCAGCAGCCCCAGGGAGGGTGGCTACACCTTC. Its translation: CASSPREGGYTF.

In its sample, this clone was seen once. The V gene is TRBV18, the J gene TRBJ1-4; D might be TRBD1 (5 bases). V shed 5 bases and J shed 0 bases, with 10 bases lying between them. The germline CDR1 and CDR2 sequences are KGHSH and LQKENI. This CDR3 is 15 amino acids long. The CDR3 DNA follows: TGTGCCAGCTCATCGTCAGGGACAACTAATGAAAAACTGTTTTTT. Its protein product is CASSSSGTTNEKLFF.

This chain uses TRBV5-4 with TRBJ1-1; TRBD1 might be the D (5 bases). Germline CDR1 reads SGHNT; CDR2 reads YYREEE (reference sequence). This CDR3 contains 13 residues. The V end was cut by 4 bases, the J end by 1 base, with 8 bases between. The CDR3 DNA is TGTGCCAGCAGCGACGGACAGAACACTGAAGCTTTCTTT. Residues: CASSDGQNTEAFF. Drawing the rest from reference TRBV5-4 and TRBJ1-1, the complete variable domain is ETGVTQSPTHLIKTRGQQVTLRCSSQSGHNTVSWYQQALGQGPQFIFQYYREEENGRGNFPPRFSGLQFPNYSSELNVNALELDDSALYLCASSDGQNTEAFFGQGTRLTVV.

In DNA form, the CDR3 reads TGTGCCAGCAGCCACGCTGTAGCGGGGGCCTCCTACGAGCAGTACTTC. Protein: CASSHAVAGASYEQYF. The rearrangement links TRBV3-1 (or the pseudogene TRBV3-2) to TRBJ2-7; 9 bases agree with TRBD2. With V trimmed by 3 bases and J by 0 bases, 6 bases remained unmatched. There are 16 residues in the CDR3. CDR1 is LGHDT and CDR2 is YNNKEL in the germline V gene (reference sequence).

V gene TRBV20-1 combines with J gene TRBJ1-5; D is unresolved. The CDR3 is 10 amino acids. CDR1 DFQATT and CDR2 SNEGSKA come from the germline V gene (reference sequence). The ends were cut back, 7 bases at V and 3 bases at J, with 4 bases in the middle. The CDR3: CSGLNQPQHF. Here the CDR3 DNA reads TGCAGTGGACTCAATCAGCCCCAGCATTTT.

J is TRBJ2-1 and V is TRBV2, with D perhaps TRBD2 (7 bases). V was clipped by 6 bases and J by 7 bases, with 28 bases between them. Germline-derived CDR1 and CDR2 are SNHLY and FYNNEI. This CDR3 is built from 18 residues. The CDR3 protein is CASSTLERGGGIGNEQFF. CDR3 DNA: TGTGCCAGCAGCACCCTCGAAAGGGGGGGAGGTATTGGGAATGAGCAGTTCTTC.

The V gene is TRBV10-3, the J gene TRBJ1-5, with 7 bases lining up with TRBD1. The CDR3 totals 15 residues. Losses at the gene ends were 6 bases for V and 4 bases for J; bases not matched to a gene: 9. The germline V gene has CDR1 ENHRY and CDR2 SYGVKD. CDR3: CAISGGTGENQPQHF. The CDR3 nucleotides read TGTGCCATCAGCGGTGGTACAGGGGAAAATCAGCCCCAGCATTTT.

This clone was observed a handful of times. This chain links TRBV7-8 with TRBJ1-1; D unresolved. Per germline, CDR1 SGHVS and CDR2 FQNEAQ. Trimming took 5 bases from V and 8 from J, leaving 18 bases between them. The CDR3 has 14 residues. CDR3 sequence reads: CASSLRETSLEAFF. The CDR3 DNA is TGTGCCAGCAGCCTCCGGGAGACTAGCTTAGAAGCTTTCTTT.

The chain has TRBV15 and TRBJ1-5; D ambiguous. Germline V CDR1 and CDR2: LNHNV, YYDKDF (reference sequence). This CDR3 comprises 15 residues. V was shortened by 1 base and J by 10 bases, with 17 bases between the two germline ends. The CDR3 is CATSRGFGINSPQHF. The CDR3 DNA reads as TGTGCCACCAGCAGAGGATTTGGTATAAACAGCCCCCAGCATTTT.

This chain links TRBV27 with TRBJ2-2; possibly TRBD1 for D (5 bases). Looked up from germline, CDR1 is MNHEY and CDR2 is SMNVEV (reference sequence). The V end lost 4 bases, the J end lost 4 bases, and 10 bases lay between the germline ends. This CDR3 comprises 14 residues. Written as DNA, the CDR3 is TGTGCCAGCAGTTCGTGGGGCGTCACCGGGGAGCTGTTTTTT. It yields the protein CASSSWGVTGELFF.

The rearrangement links TRBV5-1 to TRBJ1-1; no firm D call. Germline V CDR1 and CDR2: SGHRS, YFSETQ. The CDR3 length is 15 residues. Trimming removed 0 bases at V and 2 bases at J, with 11 bases between. The CDR3 DNA follows: TGCGCCAGCAGCTTGGTTCGTGGTGGCAACACTGAAGCTTTCTTT. This encodes CASSLVRGGNTEAFF.

The chain couples TRBV5-1 to TRBJ1-5; 7 bases match TRBD1. Germline lookup yields CDR1 SGHRS and CDR2 YFSETQ. The CDR3 runs to 15 residues. J was trimmed by 0 bases and V by 4 bases; bases with no gene match: 4. The CDR3 region is CASSRGTDSNQPQHF. The CDR3 DNA reads TGCGCCAGCAGCCGGGGGACAGATAGCAATCAGCCCCAGCATTTT. The full variable domain, in which reference TRBV5-1 and TRBJ1-5 provide the parts outside the CDR3, is KAGVTQTPRYLIKTRGQQVTLSCSPISGHRSVSWYQQTPGQGLQFLFEYFSETQRNKGNFPGRFSGRQFSNSRSEMNVSTLELGDSALYLCASSRGTDSNQPQHFGDGTRLSIL.

The chain combines TRBV7-9 with TRBJ1-1; 8 bases line up with TRBD1. The CDR3 consists of 13 residues. V shed 2 bases and J 12 bases; nucleotides not matched to a gene: 8. Per the germline V gene, CDR1 is SEHNR and CDR2 is FQNEAQ (reference sequence). The CDR3 loop reads CASSLRQGYVSFF. In DNA form, the CDR3 reads TGTGCCAGCAGCTTACGACAGGGGTACGTGTCTTTCTTT.

The chain links TRBV11-1 to TRBJ2-1, with a tentative D call TRBD2 (6 bases). The V gene's germline CDR1 is SGHAT and CDR2 FQDESV (reference sequence). With 5 bases removed from V and 2 bases from J, the gap between germline ends came to 16 bases. The CDR3 totals 16 residues. Here the CDR3 DNA reads TGTGCCAGCAGCCCAAAGAGCGGGTATACCTACAATGAGCAGTTCTTC. This sequence encodes CASSPKSGYTYNEQFF.

This chain links TRBV7-8 with TRBJ2-1, with 8 bases that match TRBD2. CDR3 length: 14 amino acids. Trimming at V came to 7 bases and at J to 4 bases, leaving 6 bases not matched to a gene. Germline V gene sequence: CDR1 SGHVS, CDR2 FQNEAQ. The CDR3 here is CASIDSGVYNEQFF. In DNA, the CDR3 is TGTGCCAGCATCGATAGCGGGGTATACAATGAGCAGTTCTTC.

This chain uses TRBV2 with TRBJ1-3; D is uncertain. Deletions cut 8 bases from V and 8 bases from J, with 13 bases between. The length of the CDR3 is 12 residues. Germline CDR1 and CDR2: SNHLY and FYNNEI. The CDR3 DNA follows: TGTGCCAGCGGAGGGTGGCGGCACACCATATATTTT. This gives the protein CASGGWRHTIYF.

The rearrangement joins TRBV25-1 to TRBJ1-1; D is uncertain. CDR1 MGHDK and CDR2 SYGVNS come from the germline V gene. The CDR3 spans 13 residues. The V end lost 4 bases, the J end lost 0 bases, and 6 bases lay between the germline ends. Here the CDR3 DNA reads TGTGCCAGCAGTGGACACCTGAACACTGAAGCTTTCTTT. Translation: CASSGHLNTEAFF.

The chain joins TRBV10-3 to TRBJ1-2; D is perhaps TRBD1 (5 bases). V lost 3 bases and J 0 bases, leaving 14 bases between the germline ends. CDR1 is ENHRY, CDR2 SYGVKD, per germline. This CDR3 has 16 amino acids. As DNA, the CDR3 is TGTGCCATCAGTGATGACTCTTGGGGGGCTAACTATGGCTACACCTTC. Translated, it gives CAISDDSWGANYGYTF.

The chain has TRBV6-6 and TRBJ1-5, with TRBD1 as a possible D gene (6 bases). This CDR3 comprises 15 residues. V gave up 4 bases and J gave up 1 base, with 11 bases separating them. The germline gives CDR1 MNHNY, CDR2 SVGAGI (reference sequence). CDR3 sequence (DNA): TGTGCCAGCAGTTCAGGGGCGGAGAGCAATCAGCCCCAGCATTTT. Translating gives CASSSGAESNQPQHF.

The chain carries TRBV11-2 and TRBJ2-7; tentative D call: TRBD1 (5 bases). The length of the CDR3 is 15 residues. Per germline, CDR1 SGHAT and CDR2 FQNNGV. V was shortened by 1 base and J by 7 bases, with 17 bases between the two germline ends. This CDR3 is CASSLVVRVGGEQYF. CDR3 sequence (DNA): TGTGCCAGCAGCTTAGTGGTCAGGGTTGGTGGGGAGCAGTACTTC.

The chain couples TRBV19 to TRBJ2-7; the match to TRBD1 covers 7 bases. The CDR3 has 13 amino acids. The germline CDR1 and CDR2 sequences are LNHDA and SQIVND (reference sequence). V lost 5 bases and J lost 3; bases outside the gene matches: 4. The CDR3: CASSETGRYEQYF. CDR3 DNA: TGTGCCAGTAGTGAGACAGGGCGCTACGAGCAGTACTTC.

The rearrangement links TRBV10-3 to TRBJ1-5, with TRBD1 matching over 8 bases. Germline CDR1 ENHRY, CDR2 SYGVKD. J was trimmed by 0 bases and V by 2 bases; bases with no gene match: 21. This CDR3 region has 22 residues. The CDR3 loop reads CAISEHLTSGTGRIHSNQPQHF. In nucleotides, the CDR3 is TGTGCCATCAGTGAGCATCTTACTTCCGGGACAGGCAGAATCCATAGCAATCAGCCCCAGCATTTT.

The V and J genes are TRBV9 and TRBJ1-1, with D uncertain. This CDR3 has 16 amino acids. Germline CDR1 and CDR2: SGDLS and YYNGEE. Trimming removed 3 bases from V and 2 bases from J, with 17 bases in between. CDR3 sequence (DNA): TGTGCCAGCAGCGCCCTAGGCGGAGGGAATAACACTGAAGCTTTCTTT. Protein: CASSALGGGNNTEAFF. The full variable domain, completed using reference TRBV9 and TRBJ1-1, is DSGVTQTPKHLITATGQRVTLRCSPRSGDLSVYWYQQSLDQGLQFLIQYYNGEERAKGNILERFSAQQFPDLHSELNLSSLELGDSALYFCASSALGGGNNTEAFFGQGTRLTVV.

The chain carries TRBV7-9 and TRBJ1-4; no definite D call. V lost 2 bases, J lost 4 bases, and 14 bases lay in between. The CDR3 spans 16 residues. Per the germline V gene, CDR1 is SEHNR and CDR2 is FQNEAQ (reference sequence). This CDR3 is CASSLRQAGYNEKLFF. In DNA form, the CDR3 reads TGTGCCAGCAGCTTACGTCAGGCAGGATATAATGAAAAACTGTTTTTT.

The chain links TRBV5-1 to TRBJ1-2; 7 bases map to TRBD1. The ends lost 4 bases at V and 0 bases at J; junction bases unmatched: 6. The CDR3 sequence is 15 residues long. Germline V gene data show CDR1 as SGHRS and CDR2 as YFSETQ. The CDR3 sequence is CASSEQGGANYGYTF. As DNA, the CDR3 is TGCGCCAGCAGCGAGCAGGGGGGAGCTAACTATGGCTACACCTTC.

The chain combines TRBV20-1 with TRBJ1-1; possible D gene TRBD1, 6 bases. The V end was cut by 7 bases, the J end by 5 bases, with 11 bases between. CDR3 length: 11 amino acids. In germline, CDR1 is DFQATT, CDR2 SNEGSKA (reference sequence). The CDR3 reads CSGVRGTEAFF. The CDR3 DNA sequence: TGCAGTGGGGTCAGGGGTACTGAAGCTTTCTTT.